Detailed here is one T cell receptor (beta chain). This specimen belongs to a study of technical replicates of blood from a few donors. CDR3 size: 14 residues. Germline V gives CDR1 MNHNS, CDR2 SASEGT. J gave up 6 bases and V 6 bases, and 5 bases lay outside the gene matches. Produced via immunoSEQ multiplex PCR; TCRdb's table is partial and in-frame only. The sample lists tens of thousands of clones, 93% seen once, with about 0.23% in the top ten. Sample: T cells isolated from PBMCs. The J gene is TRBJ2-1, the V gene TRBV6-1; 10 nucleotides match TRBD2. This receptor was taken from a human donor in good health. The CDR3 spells CASRGLAHFNEQFF. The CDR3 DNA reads TGTGCCAGCAGGGGACTAGCGCACTTCAATGAGCAGTTCTTC.